A single sample gave rise to the 2 T cell receptor beta chains below, sequenced in a study of blood T cell repertoires in COVID-19. The data were produced by immunoSEQ multiplex PCR, yet TCRdb's version contains in-frame clones alone and is incomplete. The sample yields hundreds of thousands of clones, roughly 89% seen once. The material sequenced was PBMCs or T cells enriched from blood (not recorded which). These receptors came from a woman in her 30s who had recovered from COVID-19.

The chain carries TRBV4-3 and TRBJ1-1; D is perhaps TRBD1 (6 bases). Trimming removed 2 bases at V and 7 bases at J, with 14 bases between. The CDR3 sequence is 14 residues long. Per the germline V gene, CDR1 is LGHNA and CDR2 is YSLEER. CDR3 sequence: CASSQRGGDVEAFF. The CDR3 coding sequence is TGCGCCAGCAGCCAAAGGGGGGGGGACGTTGAAGCTTTCTTT.

The chain carries TRBV28 and TRBJ2-4, with TRBD2 matching over 7 bases. This CDR3 has 12 amino acids. The germline CDR1 and CDR2 sequences are MDHEN and SYDVKM. V gave up 11 bases and J gave up 6 bases; unmatched junction bases: 7. CDR3 sequence: CAGGEDGNIQYF. DNA for the CDR3: TGTGCCGGGGGGGAGGATGGAAACATTCAGTACTTC.